Presented here are 18 T cell receptor beta chains from one specimen sequenced in a study of T-cell memory formation after mild COVID-19. Via MiXCR, TCRdb re-called the 5' RACE reads, giving one row per CDR3 protein. The sample consists of 380,000 or so distinct CDR3 sequences, roughly an eighth of them appearing once. Source material: PBMCs or a T cell subset sorted from them (not recorded which). These receptors were collected from a man between 18 and 35 years old who had mild COVID-19 (a few samples of this study predate the infection). Cell type and time point are not known.

This chain uses TRBV12-3 or TRBV12-4 with TRBJ1-1; maybe TRBD1 (5 bases). The V and J ends lost 6 bases and 3 bases respectively, with 14 bases between them. This CDR3 has 14 amino acids. This chain's CDR3 is CASSAGGVYTEAFF. CDR3 coding DNA: TGTGCCAGCAGCGCGGGGGGGGTATACACTGAAGCTTTCTTT.

As DNA, the CDR3 is TGTGCCAGCAGTTCGGGGACCCCAAATAAGGGTCAGCCCCAGCATTTT. Amino acid sequence: CASSSGTPNKGQPQHF. The chain joins TRBV12-3 or TRBV12-4 to TRBJ1-5; D possibly corresponds to TRBD1 (5 bases). The V end lost 4 bases, the J end lost 6 bases, and 19 bases lay between the germline ends. The CDR3 sequence is 16 residues long.

The chain uses TRBV11-2 and TRBJ1-1; D is undetermined. Trimming took off 7 bases at V and 1 base at J, with 16 bases between the two ends. The CDR3 runs to 15 residues. Germline CDR1 reads SGHAT; CDR2 reads FQNNGV. CDR3 bases: TGTGCCAGCACCCCCCGAGGGAGGTCGAACACTGAAGCTTTCTTT. Protein sequence: CASTPRGRSNTEAFF.

This clonotype was seen a few times. The chain links TRBV6-5 to TRBJ2-3, with a tentative D call TRBD2 (6 bases). Deletions cut 2 bases from V and 2 bases from J, with 11 bases between. Germline V gene lookup returns CDR1 MNHEY and CDR2 SVGAGI. The CDR3 loop spans 15 amino acids. In nucleotides, the CDR3 is TGTGCCAGCAGTTACACGGGGGACTTCACAGATACGCAGTATTTT. Protein product: CASSYTGDFTDTQYF.

This clonotype was picked up a small number of times. The rearrangement uses TRBV28 and TRBJ1-3; 8 bases are shared with TRBD1. Trimming removed 6 bases from V and 2 bases from J; junction bases left unmatched: 9. Germline-derived CDR1 and CDR2 are MDHEN and SYDVKM. The CDR3 loop spans 16 amino acids. CDR3 in amino acids: CASSPRQGAAGNTIYF. The CDR3 DNA reads as TGTGCCAGCAGCCCCCGCCAGGGGGCCGCTGGAAACACCATATATTTT.

This clonotype was detected only a few times. This chain connects TRBV7-2 to TRBJ2-7; D possibly corresponds to TRBD1 (5 bases). CDR3 length equals 15 residues. The V end was cut by 5 bases, the J end by 5 bases, with 19 bases between. The germline V gene has CDR1 SGHTA and CDR2 FQGNSA. As DNA, the CDR3 is TGTGCCAGCAGCCCGACCCCAGGGTCGAGAAACGAGCAGTACTTC. It codes for CASSPTPGSRNEQYF.

The J gene is TRBJ1-1, the V gene TRBV20-1; D is uncertain. Germline assignment: CDR1 DFQATT and CDR2 SNEGSKA (reference sequence). The CDR3 has 14 residues. Trimming cost V 1 base and J 4 bases, with 13 bases left between them. In DNA form, the CDR3 reads TGCAGTGCTAGAGGCCACAGCGGGGTCACTGAAGCTTTCTTT. This translates into CSARGHSGVTEAFF.

At least ten counts were recorded for this clonotype. The chain carries TRBV12-3 or TRBV12-4 and TRBJ1-1; no clear D. Trimming cost V 6 bases and J 0 bases, with 5 bases left between them. The CDR3 contains 12 residues. Written as DNA, the CDR3 is TGTGCCAGCAGCAAGTTGAACACTGAAGCTTTCTTT. This codes for CASSKLNTEAFF.

This chain links TRBV5-1 with TRBJ1-2; tentatively, D is TRBD1 (6 bases). Looked up from germline, CDR1 is SGHRS and CDR2 is YFSETQ. The CDR3 runs 16 residues. Trimming removed 4 bases at V and 3 bases at J, with 19 bases between. CDR3 bases: TGCGCCAGCAGCCCCTCCCCGGGGGCCAGGGACTATGGCTACACCTTC. It codes for CASSPSPGARDYGYTF.

J is TRBJ1-6 and V is TRBV20-1; TRBD1 matches at 7 bases. Germline V CDR1 and CDR2: DFQATT, SNEGSKA (reference sequence). J lost 6 bases, V lost 7 bases, and 6 bases had no gene match. This CDR3 has 13 amino acids. CDR3 in amino acids: CSGYRGPNSPLHF. The CDR3 region has the DNA TGCAGTGGGTACAGGGGACCTAATTCACCCCTCCACTTT.

The chain recombines TRBV5-5 with TRBJ2-1, with 7 bases identical to TRBD1. CDR3 size: 14 residues. V lost 4 bases and J lost 7; bases outside the gene matches: 8. Per the germline V gene, CDR1 is SGHKS and CDR2 is YYEKEE (reference sequence). The CDR3 protein is CASSPYRGLNEQFF. DNA for the CDR3: TGTGCCAGCAGCCCATACAGGGGATTGAATGAGCAGTTCTTC.

The chain combines TRBV5-1 with TRBJ2-3; the D gene is possibly TRBD1 (5 bases). The length of the CDR3 is 15 residues. The V end lost 1 base, the J end lost 5 bases, and 14 bases lay between the germline ends. Per germline, CDR1 SGHRS and CDR2 YFSETQ. Written as DNA, the CDR3 is TGCGCCAGCAGCTTGTGGCAGGGAATTCGAGATACGCAGTATTTT. The encoded protein is CASSLWQGIRDTQYF.

There are a few counts of this clonotype. The chain combines TRBV4-1 with TRBJ2-4, with D hard to call. Germline V CDR1 and CDR2: MGHRA, YSYEKL. V was clipped by 1 base and J by 0 bases, with 13 bases between them. The CDR3 covers 17 residues. The CDR3 is CASSQGAVGLAKNIQYF. In DNA form, the CDR3 reads TGCGCCAGCAGCCAAGGTGCTGTCGGCCTAGCCAAAAACATTCAGTACTTC.

CDR3 region: CASSPTGGRSREQYF. CDR3 nucleotide sequence: TGTGCCAGCAGCCCCACGGGGGGCCGTAGCCGCGAGCAGTACTTC. The rearrangement links TRBV6-5 to TRBJ2-7; D perhaps matches TRBD2 (7 bases). V lost 6 bases to trimming and J lost 6 bases, with 21 bases between them. CDR1 and CDR2 from the germline V gene are MNHEY and SVGAGI. The CDR3 extends over 15 amino acids.

This clonotype has more than one count but fewer than ten. This chain uses TRBV20-1 with TRBJ1-1, with 7 positions matching TRBD1. Unmatched junction bases numbered 4, after V lost 3 bases and J lost 0 bases. The CDR3 is 14 residues long. The V gene's germline CDR1 is DFQATT and CDR2 SNEGSKA (reference sequence). Here the CDR3 DNA reads TGCAGTGCTAGTTCAGGGGGAATGAACACTGAAGCTTTCTTT. As protein: CSASSGGMNTEAFF.

This clonotype was picked up a small number of times. The chain uses TRBV4-3 and TRBJ1-4; D unresolved. The CDR3 totals 12 residues. CDR1 is LGHNA and CDR2 is YSLEER in the germline V gene. V lost 3 bases to trimming and J lost 7 bases, with 6 bases between them. The CDR3 region is CASSHPSEKLFF. In DNA form, the CDR3 reads TGCGCCAGCAGCCACCCGTCTGAAAAACTGTTTTTT.

This clonotype has more than one count but fewer than ten. The rearrangement uses TRBV20-1 and TRBJ1-5; tentatively, D is TRBD1 (5 bases). Looked up from germline, CDR1 is DFQATT and CDR2 is SNEGSKA (reference sequence). Trimming pared 6 bases from V and 7 bases from J, leaving 13 bases between. This CDR3 is 12 amino acids long. The DNA for the CDR3 is TGCAGTGCGAGCCGACAGCTCCAGCCCCAGCATTTT. Its translation is CSASRQLQPQHF.

This clonotype came up a few times. The gene calls are TRBV11-2 and TRBJ1-1; 8 positions match TRBD1. The trim removed 5 bases at V and 6 bases at J, leaving 14 bases unmatched. The CDR3 loop spans 16 amino acids. The germline CDR1 and CDR2 sequences are SGHAT and FQNNGV. CDR3 coding DNA: TGTGCCAGCAGCCACCTCTGGGACAGGTCGAGGGCTGAAGCTTTCTTT. Translation gives CASSHLWDRSRAEAFF.